Shown below are 26 T cell receptor beta chains from a single sample sequenced in a study of OX40 agonist ivuxolimab in advanced cancers. Assay used: immunoSEQ multiplex PCR; TCRdb lists only in-frame clones, some missing. The sample lists some 48,000 clones; 84% were seen once. The material was CD4+ or CD8+ T cells sorted from blood, obtained in a trial of the OX40 agonist ivuxolimab. The receptors here all came from an adult with an advanced solid tumor such as melanoma, head and neck, liver or kidney cancer.

This chain connects TRBV4-2 to TRBJ2-7; a possible D gene is TRBD2 (6 bases). V was trimmed by 0 bases and J by 4 bases, leaving 13 bases between them. The V gene's germline CDR1 is LGHNA and CDR2 YNFKEQ. The CDR3 covers 15 residues. CDR3 protein: CASSQDGASAYEQYF. The CDR3 DNA reads TGTGCCAGCAGCCAAGATGGGGCTAGCGCGTACGAGCAGTACTTC.

The rearrangement joins TRBV9 to TRBJ2-3; 8 bases fit TRBD2. This CDR3 has 17 residues. The V gene's germline CDR1 is SGDLS and CDR2 YYNGEE. The V segment lost 4 bases and the J segment 3 bases; nucleotides outside the gene matches: 13. CDR3 coding DNA: TGTGCCAGCAGCCCTCGCGGTAGCGGGATGGGGACAGATACGCAGTATTTT. It translates to CASSPRGSGMGTDTQYF.

This chain uses TRBV6-5 with TRBJ1-5, with TRBD1 matching 9 bases. V shed 6 bases, J shed 3 bases, and the junction held 6 bases outside the gene matches. The CDR3 runs 15 residues. The V gene's germline CDR1 is MNHEY and CDR2 SVGAGI. The CDR3 DNA reads as TGTGCCAGCAGCACCGGGACAGGGCACAATCAGCCCCAGCATTTT. Its protein product is CASSTGTGHNQPQHF.

The chain carries TRBV6-5 and TRBJ1-6, with unresolved D. The CDR3 consists of 15 residues. V lost 4 bases to trimming and J lost 7 bases, with 14 bases between them. CDR1 is MNHEY, CDR2 SVGAGI, per germline. The CDR3 sequence: CASSLGRNRNSPLHF. The CDR3 region has the DNA TGTGCCAGCAGTTTAGGCAGGAATAGGAATTCACCCCTCCACTTT.

This chain links TRBV11-2 with TRBJ2-1; no reliable D call. V was cut by 5 bases and J by 0 bases, with 20 bases left in between. Per the germline V gene, CDR1 is SGHAT and CDR2 is FQNNGV. The CDR3 sequence is 18 residues long. This CDR3 reads CASSTTMKGISSYNEQFF. The CDR3, as DNA: TGTGCCAGCAGCACTACAATGAAAGGGATCAGCTCCTACAATGAGCAGTTCTTC.

This clone showed up just a few times. The chain has TRBV9 and TRBJ2-1; maybe TRBD1 (6 bases). This CDR3 has 13 amino acids. Germline V gives CDR1 SGDLS, CDR2 YYNGEE. V dropped 5 bases and J dropped 8 bases, with 14 bases sitting between them. The CDR3 nucleotides read TGTGCCAGCAGTCCTACAGGGTTTGATGAGCAGTTCTTC. Translating it yields CASSPTGFDEQFF.

This clone was seen a handful of times. The chain has TRBV30 and TRBJ1-2; D might be TRBD1 (5 bases). The V gene's germline CDR1 is GTSNPN and CDR2 SVGIG (reference sequence). CDR3 length equals 13 residues. V was cut by 5 bases and J by 8 bases, with 18 bases left in between. CDR3 DNA: TGTGCCTGGGGGGGTTTGGCGGCTGAGGGCTACACCTTC. Its translation: CAWGGLAAEGYTF. The whole variable domain, filled in from reference TRBV30 and TRBJ1-2, reads SQTIHQWPATLVQPVGSPLSLECTVEGTSNPNLYWYRQAAGRGLQLLFYSVGIGQISSEVPQNLSASRPQDRQFILSSKKLLLSDSGFYLCAWGGLAAEGYTFGSGTRLTVV.

This clone was recorded only once. This chain connects TRBV30 to TRBJ2-7; D might be TRBD1 (6 bases). CDR3 length equals 15 residues. CDR1 GTSNPN and CDR2 SVGIG come from the germline V gene (reference sequence). V gave up 4 bases and J gave up 2 bases, with 18 bases separating them. In DNA form, the CDR3 reads TGTGCCTGGAAACCATCCCGACAGGCGCCCTACGAGCAGTACTTC. It encodes CAWKPSRQAPYEQYF.

This clone has only one observation. V usage is TRBV25-1 and J usage is TRBJ2-6; tentative D call: TRBD1 (5 bases). Germline CDR1 is MGHDK and CDR2 is SYGVNS. The CDR3 is 18 residues long. Trimming took off 5 bases at V and 5 bases at J, with 22 bases between the two ends. The CDR3 DNA sequence: TGTGCCAGCAGTACGATTGCAACTGGACAAAGTCGGGCCAACGTCCTGACTTTC. It translates to CASSTIATGQSRANVLTF.

This chain connects TRBV27 to TRBJ2-7; 7 nucleotides agree with TRBD1. The CDR3 totals 12 residues. The junction had 4 bases not matched to a gene; V was cut back by 11 bases and J by 0 bases. CDR1 is MNHEY and CDR2 is SMNVEV in the germline V gene (reference sequence). The DNA for the CDR3 is TGTGCCGGACGGGACAGCTCCTACGAGCAGTACTTC. It is translated as CAGRDSSYEQYF.

The CDR3 sequence is CASSFGASDTQYF. Written as DNA, the CDR3 is TGTGCCAGCAGTTTTGGAGCCTCTGATACGCAGTATTTT. The chain couples TRBV27 to TRBJ2-3; D is unresolved. There are 13 residues in the CDR3. Germline CDR1 MNHEY, CDR2 SMNVEV (reference sequence). Trimming took off 3 bases at V and 6 bases at J, with 10 bases between the two ends.

The sample holds one count of this clone. The genes are TRBV6-1 and TRBJ2-7; 11 bases agree with TRBD2. This CDR3 has 15 amino acids. The V gene's germline CDR1 is MNHNS and CDR2 SASEGT. J gave up 1 base and V 6 bases, and 5 bases lay outside the gene matches. The CDR3 is CASRGTSGASYEQYF. In nucleotides, the CDR3 is TGTGCCAGCAGGGGGACTAGCGGAGCTTCCTACGAGCAGTACTTC.

This rearrangement joins TRBV18 to TRBJ2-7; maybe TRBD2 (5 bases). Per the germline V gene, CDR1 is KGHSH and CDR2 is LQKENI. This CDR3 contains 15 residues. V lost 4 bases, J lost 2 bases, and 15 bases lay in between. CDR3 sequence: CASSLRKDGTYEQYF. DNA of the CDR3: TGTGCCAGCTCACTCCGTAAGGACGGGACCTACGAGCAGTACTTC.

The chain combines TRBV29-1 with TRBJ2-2; the match to TRBD2 covers 7 bases. The CDR3 sequence is 15 residues long. Germline values: CDR1 SQVTM, CDR2 ANQGSEA. Trimming took 7 bases from V and 0 from J; bases not matched to a gene: 8. The CDR3 DNA reads TGCAGCGAGGTAGCGGGCCACGCGAACACCGGGGAGCTGTTTTTT. Protein sequence: CSEVAGHANTGELFF.

This chain links TRBV27 with TRBJ2-7; D is unresolved. CDR1 is MNHEY and CDR2 is SMNVEV in the germline V gene (reference sequence). V shed 0 bases and J shed 2 bases, with 5 bases lying between them. CDR3 size: 13 residues. The chain's CDR3 is CASSLSPTYEQYF. The CDR3 DNA is TGTGCCAGCAGTTTATCGCCCACCTACGAGCAGTACTTC.

This clone was counted a few times. This sequence joins TRBV10-3 and TRBJ1-4; tentative D call: TRBD1 (5 bases). Trimming removed 0 bases from V and 0 bases from J, with 20 bases in between. CDR1 is ENHRY and CDR2 is SYGVKD in the germline V gene. The CDR3 covers 20 residues. CDR3: CAISESDLAGYRSTNEKLFF. The CDR3 coding sequence is TGTGCCATCAGTGAGTCTGATTTGGCAGGGTACCGATCAACTAATGAAAAACTGTTTTTT.

This clone has only a few counts. The genes are TRBV4-2 and TRBJ2-1, with 9 positions matching TRBD2. J gave up 4 bases and V 1 base, and 2 bases lay outside the gene matches. In germline, CDR1 is LGHNA, CDR2 YNFKEQ. This CDR3 has 15 amino acids. CDR3 sequence: CASSQGREGYNEQFF. The CDR3 bases are TGTGCCAGCAGCCAAGGGCGGGAGGGATACAATGAGCAGTTCTTC.

The chain's CDR3 is CASSFAASGANVLTF. The CDR3 DNA sequence: TGTGCCAGCAGCTTTGCTGCCTCTGGGGCCAACGTCCTGACTTTC. The chain joins TRBV7-9 to TRBJ2-6; unclear D gene. CDR1 is SEHNR and CDR2 is FQNEAQ in the germline V gene (reference sequence). This CDR3 spans 15 amino acids. Trimming took off 3 bases at V and 0 bases at J, with 6 bases between the two ends. The full variable domain, its missing parts supplied by reference TRBV7-9 and TRBJ2-6, is DTGVSQNPRHKITKRGQNVTFRCDPISEHNRLYWYRQTLGQGPEFLTYFQNEAQLEKSRLLSDRFSAERPKGSFSTLEIQRTEQGDSAMYLCASSFAASGANVLTFGAGSRLTVL.

This chain links TRBV10-2 with TRBJ2-7; unclear D gene. V gave up 2 bases and J gave up 4 bases, with 3 bases separating them. The CDR3 covers 11 residues. Germline CDR1 reads WSHSY; CDR2 reads SAAADI. The CDR3 DNA reads TGCGCCAGCAGTGAGGGGTACGAGCAGTACTTC. It yields the protein CASSEGYEQYF.

This chain uses TRBV9 with TRBJ2-7; no definite D call. The CDR3 sequence is 14 residues long. Germline lookup yields CDR1 SGDLS and CDR2 YYNGEE. Trimming removed 2 bases from V and 0 bases from J, with 9 bases in between. CDR3 bases: TGTGCCAGCAGCGTTTCGGCCATCTCCTACGAGCAGTACTTC. Protein sequence: CASSVSAISYEQYF.

This chain links TRBV7-2 with TRBJ2-7, with D uncertain. The CDR3 runs 15 residues. Looked up from germline, CDR1 is SGHTA and CDR2 is FQGNSA. Trimming shortened V by 4 bases and J by 1 base, and 14 bases separated the two germline ends. CDR3: CASSSTPYYSYEQYF. CDR3 DNA: TGTGCCAGCAGCTCGACACCTTATTATTCCTACGAGCAGTACTTC. The full variable domain, completed using reference TRBV7-2 and TRBJ2-7, is GAGVSQSPSNKVTEKGKDVELRCDPISGHTALYWYRQSLGQGLEFLIYFQGNSAPDKSGLPSDRFSAERTGGSVSTLTIQRTQQEDSAVYLCASSSTPYYSYEQYFGPGTRLTVT.

This chain connects TRBV15 to TRBJ1-1; tentative D call: TRBD1 (5 bases). The CDR3 runs 12 residues. Germline V lookup: CDR1 LNHNV, CDR2 YYDKDF (reference sequence). The germline V and J ends were trimmed by 5 bases and 1 base, with 5 bases remaining between them. The CDR3 loop reads CATSGGNTEAFF. DNA of the CDR3: TGTGCCACCAGCGGGGGGAACACTGAAGCTTTCTTT.

The chain is built from TRBV4-3 and TRBJ1-2; D gene uncertain. Between the trimmed V and J ends, which lost 0 bases and 2 bases, there was a span of 7 bases. The CDR3 loop spans 14 amino acids. Germline values: CDR1 LGHNA, CDR2 YSLEER. In DNA, the CDR3 is TGCGCCAGCAGCCAAGACAGGAACAACTATGGCTACACCTTC. Translated, it gives CASSQDRNNYGYTF.

This chain links TRBV6-5 with TRBJ1-2; D is possibly TRBD1 (6 bases). The germline CDR1 and CDR2 sequences are MNHEY and SVGAGI. V was pared by 2 bases and J by 3 bases, with 7 bases between. CDR3 length: 13 residues. The CDR3 coding sequence is TGTGCCAGCAGTTACAGACAGGACTATGGCTACACCTTC. It is translated as CASSYRQDYGYTF.

This clone was detected only once. V is TRBV2 and J is TRBJ2-1, with a possible D match to TRBD2 (5 bases). V lost 6 bases and J lost 8, with 11 bases in between. The CDR3 is 12 amino acids. The V gene's germline CDR1 is SNHLY and CDR2 FYNNEI. CDR3 sequence: CASRGLADEQFF. In nucleotides, the CDR3 is TGTGCCAGCAGGGGTCTAGCAGATGAGCAGTTCTTC.

The J gene is TRBJ2-5, the V gene TRBV9; 14 positions match TRBD2. Per germline, CDR1 SGDLS and CDR2 YYNGEE. This CDR3 comprises 18 residues. V was pared by 0 bases and J by 3 bases, with 7 bases of the junction left unmatched. In DNA, the CDR3 is TGTGCCAGCAGCGTAGGAAGACTAGCGGGAGGGCCGGAAGAGACCCAGTACTTC. Amino acid sequence: CASSVGRLAGGPEETQYF. The whole variable domain, filled in from reference TRBV9 and TRBJ2-5, reads DSGVTQTPKHLITATGQRVTLRCSPRSGDLSVYWYQQSLDQGLQFLIQYYNGEERAKGNILERFSAQQFPDLHSELNLSSLELGDSALYFCASSVGRLAGGPEETQYFGPGTRLLVL.